The 5 T cell receptor beta chains below were found in one sample sequenced in a study of cytomegalovirus exposure and HLA in healthy donors. PCR amplification relied on 60 Vbeta primers (plus 13 Jbeta primers). TCRdb's copy holds only in-frame clones and misses some; the assay was immunoSEQ multiplex PCR. The repertoire includes about 130,000 clones, about 76% of them detected once, and around 0.7% sits in the top ten. The sample taken for sequencing was PBMCs. All receptors come from a man between 18 and 29 years old in good health and CMV-seronegative.

CDR3 nucleotide sequence: TGCGCCAGCAGCCTGACAGGGAATGAGCAGTTCTTC. The encoded protein is CASSLTGNEQFF. This chain links TRBV23-1 with TRBJ2-1; 7 nucleotides align to TRBD1. TRBV23-1 is placed among ORFs of uncertain function. The length of the CDR3 is 12 residues. V lost 6 bases and J lost 7; bases outside the gene matches: 3.

The chain uses TRBV15 and TRBJ1-2; D is perhaps TRBD1 (5 bases). The CDR3 extends over 15 amino acids. The V and J ends lost 1 base and 8 bases respectively, with 17 bases between them. CDR1 is LNHNV and CDR2 is YYDKDF in the germline V gene (reference sequence). CDR3 in amino acids: CATSRVLHDSRGYTF. CDR3 DNA: TGTGCCACCAGCAGAGTTTTACACGACAGTAGAGGCTACACCTTC.

This chain uses TRBV7-8 with TRBJ2-5; a weak D match, TRBD1 (6 bases). Germline V gene sequence: CDR1 SGHVS, CDR2 FQNEAQ. The V and J ends lost 4 bases and 5 bases respectively, with 14 bases between them. There are 14 residues in the CDR3. CDR3 nucleotides: TGTGCCAGCAGCTCAACAGGGTATGGGGAGACCCAGTACTTC. Residues: CASSSTGYGETQYF.

The J gene is TRBJ2-3, the V gene TRBV6-4, with 9 bases identical to TRBD2. V dropped 8 bases and J dropped 1; count of bases not matched to a gene: 1. CDR1 is MRHNA, CDR2 SNTAGT, per germline. The CDR3 loop spans 13 amino acids. CDR3 sequence reads: CASSSGGTDTQYF. DNA for the CDR3: TGTGCCAGCTCTAGCGGGGGCACAGATACGCAGTATTTT.

This chain connects TRBV4-1 to TRBJ2-1, with 9 bases lining up with TRBD2. This CDR3 is 18 amino acids long. Trimming took 0 bases from V and 4 from J; bases not matched to a gene: 10. CDR1 is MGHRA, CDR2 YSYEKL, per germline. The DNA of the CDR3 is TGCGCCAGCAGCCAAGATCTGGCTAGCGGGACTAGTTACAATGAGCAGTTCTTC. Its translation: CASSQDLASGTSYNEQFF.